The 26 T cell receptor beta chains below come from one sample, sequenced in a study of CD8 T cells in ankylosing spondylitis (TCRdb year 2017). The library came from 5' RACE. Sequencing relied on an Illumina HiSeq 2500. TCRdb took the public reads, trimmed them with fastp at Q25, ran MiXCR for clone calling and kept in-frame beta chains. Duplicate CDR3 protein sequences are folded into a single record with the most common DNA and genes. The sample has a few hundred thousand distinct CDR3 sequences on record, 18% of them singletons. The ten most abundant clones make up around 33% of the sample. The sample comprised blood, either unsorted or a sorted T cell fraction (not recorded which). The receptors shown here come from a male donor with ankylosing spondylitis or in good health (not recorded which).

This clonotype was seen a handful of times. DNA for the CDR3: TGTGCCAGCAGCGTGGGACTGCGGAACACTGAAGCTTTCTTT. As protein: CASSVGLRNTEAFF. The V call is TRBV12-3 or TRBV12-4, the J call TRBJ1-1, with D tentatively TRBD1 (5 bases). With 6 bases removed from V and 1 base from J, the gap between germline ends came to 12 bases. This CDR3 contains 14 residues.

Of note for this clonotype: A read error is possible here, since a much larger clone lies one base away. This chain links TRBV12-3 or TRBV12-4 with TRBJ2-1; the D is unclear. The V and J ends lost 3 bases and 5 bases respectively, with 5 bases between them. CDR3 length: 12 amino acids. CDR3 bases: TGTGCCAGCAGTTTGGCCCACAATGAGCAGTTCTTC. As protein: CASSLAHNEQFF.

The DNA for the CDR3 is TGTGCCAGCACCGCAAGCTTCGGCACAGATACGCAGTATTTT. Translating it yields CASTASFGTDTQYF. The genes are TRBV12-3 or TRBV12-4 and TRBJ2-3; D not certain. The CDR3 is 14 amino acids. Trimming took off 7 bases at V and 1 base at J, with 12 bases between the two ends.

The CDR3, as DNA: TGCAGTGCAACAACTAGCGGGGATTACAATGAGCAGTTCTTC. It translates to CSATTSGDYNEQFF. The chain links TRBV20-1 to TRBJ2-1, with 10 nucleotides matching TRBD2. Germline loops: CDR1 DFQATT, CDR2 SNEGSKA (reference sequence). The CDR3 covers 14 residues. Trimming removed 6 bases from V and 4 bases from J; junction bases left unmatched: 6.

The rearrangement links TRBV7-2 to TRBJ2-5, with 10 bases identical to TRBD2. This CDR3 region has 16 residues. The junction had 10 bases not matched to a gene; V was cut back by 5 bases and J by 4 bases. CDR1 and CDR2 (germline): SGHTA, FQGNSA. The CDR3 DNA is TGTGCCAGCAGCAGCAGCGGGAGGGCCGAGGGAGAGACCCAGTACTTC. It specifies CASSSSGRAEGETQYF.

The chain links TRBV20-1 to TRBJ1-1; possibly TRBD1 for D (5 bases). The CDR3 is 19 residues long. The V gene lost 1 base and the J gene lost 3 bases, with 27 bases spanning the gap. Germline CDR1 DFQATT, CDR2 SNEGSKA (reference sequence). CDR3 protein: CSARGLFSWAGTADTEAFF. CDR3 DNA: TGCAGTGCTAGAGGGCTGTTTTCATGGGCAGGGACGGCGGACACTGAAGCTTTCTTT.

J is TRBJ1-1 and V is TRBV20-1, with D possibly being TRBD1 (5 bases). The V end was cut by 4 bases, the J end by 0 bases, with 12 bases between. The CDR3 loop spans 14 amino acids. CDR1 and CDR2 from the germline V gene are DFQATT and SNEGSKA (reference sequence). CDR3 nucleotide sequence: TGCAGTGCTACGAAGGGGATCATGAACACTGAAGCTTTCTTT. As protein: CSATKGIMNTEAFF.

The J gene is TRBJ1-4, the V gene TRBV6-1; D may be TRBD1 (6 bases). The germline CDR1 and CDR2 sequences are MNHNS and SASEGT. The CDR3 runs to 15 residues. V was cut by 1 base and J by 7 bases, with 13 bases left in between. Here the CDR3 reads CASSEGAGVAEKLFF. The DNA of the CDR3 is TGTGCCAGCAGTGAAGGGGCAGGGGTAGCTGAAAAACTGTTTTTT.

J is TRBJ2-1 and V is TRBV6-5; a weak D match, TRBD2 (5 bases). CDR3 size: 12 residues. Germline CDR1 MNHEY, CDR2 SVGAGI. Between the trimmed V and J ends, which lost 6 bases and 9 bases, there was a span of 12 bases. CDR3 nucleotide sequence: TGTGCCAGCAGCAAGCCCGGGGTTGAGCAGTTCTTC. It specifies CASSKPGVEQFF.

The rearrangement links TRBV6-2 or TRBV6-3 to TRBJ2-6; perhaps TRBD2 as D (6 bases). The CDR3 totals 14 residues. Trimming took 10 bases from V and 2 from J, leaving 12 bases between them. Germline V gives CDR1 MNHEY, CDR2 SVGEGT. CDR3 sequence: CAIGTETGANVLTF. The CDR3 DNA follows: TGTGCCATCGGGACTGAGACTGGGGCCAACGTCCTGACTTTC.

The rearrangement links TRBV11-2 to TRBJ2-2, with TRBD2 matching over 15 bases. The V and J ends lost 5 bases and 4 bases, in that order; junction bases with no gene match: 14. The CDR3 is made up of 20 amino acids. Germline CDR1 SGHAT, CDR2 FQNNGV. CDR3 amino acids: CASSPERTSGRARGTGELFF. CDR3 nucleotide sequence: TGTGCCAGCAGCCCCGAGAGGACTAGCGGGAGGGCTCGGGGCACCGGGGAGCTGTTTTTT.

This clonotype was detected a few times. J is TRBJ1-2 and V is TRBV6-5; D is undetermined. Germline values: CDR1 MNHEY, CDR2 SVGAGI. There are 13 residues in the CDR3. V was clipped by 0 bases and J by 4 bases, with 6 bases between them. In DNA, the CDR3 is TGTGCCAGCAGTTACTCCGACACCTATGGCTACACCTTC. Translating gives CASSYSDTYGYTF.

This clonotype was detected many times. The chain joins TRBV4-1 to TRBJ2-1; TRBD1 agrees at 7 bases. The CDR3 runs 17 residues. V shed 1 base and J 2 bases; nucleotides not matched to a gene: 8. CDR1 and CDR2 (germline): MGHRA, YSYEKL. This CDR3 reads CASSQGGQGEAYNEQFF. CDR3 coding DNA: TGCGCCAGCAGCCAAGGAGGGCAGGGGGAAGCCTACAATGAGCAGTTCTTC.

Details on this clonotype: A read error is possible here, since a much larger clone lies one base away. The chain has TRBV12-3 or TRBV12-4 and TRBJ2-7, with a possible D match to TRBD1 (6 bases). The CDR3 totals 13 residues. Trimming cost V 4 bases and J 4 bases, with 11 bases left between them. CDR3 region: CASSWQQGYEQYF. The CDR3 nucleotides read TGTGCCAGCAGTTGGCAACAGGGTTACGAGCAGTACTTC.

The table lists this clonotype with a few counts. The V call is TRBV29-1, the J call TRBJ2-1; tentative D call: TRBD2 (5 bases). Trimming shortened V by 7 bases and J by 7 bases, and 20 bases separated the two germline ends. The CDR3 spans 14 residues. Germline V gene sequence: CDR1 SQVTM, CDR2 ANQGSEA. Here the CDR3 reads CSGEGERTGNEQFF. As DNA, the CDR3 is TGCAGCGGCGAGGGCGAACGGACGGGGAATGAGCAGTTCTTC.

A few counts support this clonotype. V usage is TRBV11-2 and J usage is TRBJ2-7; 10 bases line up with TRBD2. The CDR3 has 18 residues. The V gene's germline CDR1 is SGHAT and CDR2 FQNNGV. V lost 7 bases to trimming and J lost 7 bases; unmatched junction nucleotides: 22. CDR3 sequence: CASNPARASSGSWGEQYF. The CDR3 region has the DNA TGTGCCAGCAACCCCGCGCGGGCATCTAGCGGGAGCTGGGGTGAGCAGTACTTC.

Only a few counts were recorded for this clonotype. This chain uses TRBV5-1 with TRBJ2-3, with 8 bases lining up with TRBD1. Germline lookup yields CDR1 SGHRS and CDR2 YFSETQ. The CDR3 runs 17 residues. Germline trimming cut 3 bases from V and 2 bases from J; bases unmatched to any gene: 11. For the CDR3, the DNA is TGCGCCAGCAGCTCCCCCCGCCCGACAGGGGTCACAGATACGCAGTATTTT. Encoded protein: CASSSPRPTGVTDTQYF.

This clonotype has ten or more counts. This rearrangement joins TRBV10-2 to TRBJ2-1, with TRBD2 identical over 7 bases. Germline V gene data show CDR1 as WSHSY and CDR2 as SAAADI. The length of the CDR3 is 18 residues. The trim removed 2 bases at V and 9 bases at J, leaving 19 bases unmatched. Here the CDR3 reads CASSERFAGVIGAREQFF. The CDR3 DNA is TGCGCCAGCAGTGAGCGCTTTGCGGGAGTTATCGGTGCGCGTGAGCAGTTCTTC.

This clonotype was counted only a few times. This chain uses TRBV5-6 with TRBJ2-1, with unresolved D. Trimming took 0 bases from V and 12 from J, leaving 13 bases between them. Looked up from germline, CDR1 is SGHDT and CDR2 is YYEEEE. The CDR3 loop spans 13 amino acids. CDR3 coding DNA: TGTGCCAGCAGCTTGGGAGGCGGAGAAGTGCAGTTCTTC. This encodes CASSLGGGEVQFF.

There are a few counts of this clonotype. CDR3 in amino acids: CASSLDIGSYEQYF. The CDR3 region has the DNA TGCGCCAGCAGCCTGGACATAGGCTCCTACGAGCAGTACTTC. The chain uses TRBV5-1 and TRBJ2-7, with D perhaps TRBD1 (5 bases). V was trimmed by 4 bases and J by 0 bases, leaving 11 bases between them. This CDR3 has 14 residues. From germline, CDR1 is SGHRS and CDR2 YFSETQ.

This clonotype was observed at least ten times. The gene calls are TRBV20-1 and TRBJ2-2; D not certain. V lost 3 bases and J 0 bases, leaving 8 bases between the germline ends. The CDR3 runs to 14 residues. Germline V gene sequence: CDR1 DFQATT, CDR2 SNEGSKA (reference sequence). As DNA, the CDR3 is TGCAGTGCTAGGATTAGCACGAACACCGGGGAGCTGTTTTTT. Amino acid sequence: CSARISTNTGELFF.

Only a few counts were recorded for this clonotype. J is TRBJ2-5 and V is TRBV12-3 or TRBV12-4; a weak D match, TRBD2 (5 bases). V was pared by 3 bases and J by 4 bases, with 9 bases between. There are 13 residues in the CDR3. The CDR3 region is CASSFMAGETQYF. In DNA, the CDR3 is TGTGCCAGCAGTTTTATGGCGGGAGAGACCCAGTACTTC.

The rearrangement links TRBV2 to TRBJ1-1; no definite D call. Germline-derived CDR1 and CDR2 are SNHLY and FYNNEI. V shed 0 bases and J shed 5 bases, with 7 bases lying between them. This CDR3 has 13 residues. This CDR3 reads CASSEAQSTEAFF. The CDR3, as DNA: TGTGCCAGCAGTGAAGCCCAGTCTACTGAAGCTTTCTTT.

The table lists this clonotype with a count of one. The CDR3 nucleotides are TGTGCCAGCAGTTTATCGACTAGCGGGAGGGAGGGCACAGATACGCAGTATTTT. Translating gives CASSLSTSGREGTDTQYF. This chain links TRBV27 with TRBJ2-3; TRBD2 aligns across 14 bases. Trimming at V came to 0 bases and at J to 1 base, leaving 3 bases not matched to a gene. Germline V gene data show CDR1 as MNHEY and CDR2 as SMNVEV (reference sequence). The CDR3 contains 18 residues.

This clonotype has a handful of counts. This chain uses TRBV12-3 or TRBV12-4 with TRBJ2-3, with TRBD1 identical over 10 bases. V gave up 6 bases and J gave up 3 bases; unmatched junction bases: 6. The CDR3 length is 15 residues. The CDR3 sequence is CASSPEDRGTDTQYF. The CDR3 region has the DNA TGTGCCAGCAGCCCCGAGGACAGGGGGACAGATACGCAGTATTTT.

This chain uses TRBV7-2 with TRBJ2-7; TRBD1 agrees at 8 bases. Looked up from germline, CDR1 is SGHTA and CDR2 is FQGNSA. The CDR3 covers 14 residues. V shed 4 bases, J shed 6 bases, and the junction held 8 bases outside the gene matches. DNA of the CDR3: TGTGCCAGCAGCTCGACCGGGACAGGAGCCGAGCAGTACTTC. Translating gives CASSSTGTGAEQYF.